One sample yielded the 20 T cell receptor beta chains listed below, sequenced in a study of blood T cells in healthy people across ages. A second PCR of about 7 to 12 cycles used a sample-barcoded 5' primer and a J-beta primer mix. TCRdb re-derived calls from the 5' RACE reads in MiXCR, one entry per CDR3 protein. The data show about 1.5 million distinct CDR3 sequences, under 55% seen once. Sequencing was carried out using blood. Receptors were obtained from a woman younger than 30 in good health.

The rearrangement joins TRBV27 to TRBJ2-1; D is unresolved. The closer fit of TRBJ2-7 to the DNA end suggests the J call may be wrong. The CDR3 spans 15 residues. The germline gives CDR1 MNHEY, CDR2 SMNVEV (reference sequence). The CDR3 is CASKQHLSSYNEQYF. The DNA of the CDR3 is TGTGCCAGCAAGCAGCACCTAAGCTCCTACAATGAGCAGTACTTC.

CDR3 amino acids: CASSSGGVNQPQHF. In DNA form, the CDR3 reads TGTGCCAGCAGCTCCGGGGGAGTCAATCAGCCCCAGCATTTT. The chain links TRBV12-3 or TRBV12-4 to TRBJ1-5, with D perhaps matching TRBD1 (5 bases). Trimming left V 6 bases short and J 3 bases short, with 12 bases between. The CDR3 runs 14 residues.

The V call is TRBV11-2, the J call TRBJ1-2; 9 bases are a match to TRBD1. V dropped 5 bases and J dropped 3; count of bases not matched to a gene: 7. The germline CDR1 and CDR2 sequences are SGHAT and FQNNGV. This CDR3 has 15 residues. DNA of the CDR3: TGTGCCAGCAGCACCCGGGACAGGGAGGACTATGGCTACACCTTC. Translating gives CASSTRDREDYGYTF.

CDR3 region: CASSVNSLAGKKETQYF. The CDR3 nucleotides read TGTGCCAGCAGCGTTAACTCACTAGCGGGTAAAAAAGAGACCCAGTACTTC. J is TRBJ2-5 and V is TRBV7-2; TRBD2 matches 9 bases. V lost 5 bases, J lost 3 bases, and 13 bases stayed unmatched. Germline V gives CDR1 SGHTA, CDR2 FQGNSA. The length of the CDR3 is 17 residues.

The table lists this clonotype with a few counts. This chain connects TRBV10-3 to TRBJ2-7; D may correspond to TRBD1 or TRBD2 (7 bases each). The CDR3 runs to 14 residues. Germline V CDR1 and CDR2: ENHRY, SYGVKD. V lost 7 bases and J lost 0, with 13 bases in between. The CDR3 loop is CAIKGGGDSYEQYF. The CDR3 bases are TGTGCCATCAAGGGAGGGGGCGACTCCTACGAGCAGTACTTC.

This clonotype was counted only a few times. V usage is TRBV6-2 or TRBV6-3 and J usage is TRBJ1-1; tentatively, D is TRBD1 (5 bases). The CDR3 spans 17 residues. Germline V lookup: CDR1 MNHEY, CDR2 SVGEGT. V lost 3 bases, J lost 0 bases, and 17 bases lay in between. The CDR3 protein is CASSYYWGQIMNTEAFF. Written as DNA, the CDR3 is TGTGCCAGCAGTTATTATTGGGGCCAGATCATGAACACTGAAGCTTTCTTT.

This clonotype has only one observation. The chain has TRBV6-2 or TRBV6-3 and TRBJ2-5; D not certain. Germline-derived CDR1 and CDR2 are MNHEY and SVGEGT. V lost 0 bases and J 5 bases, leaving 13 bases between the germline ends. The CDR3 spans 15 residues. The CDR3 nucleotides read TGTGCCAGCAGTTACTCGAAGGGTCGAGGTGAGACCCAGTACTTC. Translation: CASSYSKGRGETQYF.

The chain joins TRBV20-1 to TRBJ2-4, with no clear D. Matching the DNA end better, TRBJ2-7 makes the J call doubtful. CDR3 length: 14 amino acids. Germline assignment: CDR1 DFQATT and CDR2 SNEGSKA (reference sequence). This CDR3 reads CSAREVGGSYEQYF. The DNA for the CDR3 is TGCAGTGCTAGAGAGGTCGGCGGATCCTACGAGCAGTACTTC.

Of note for this clonotype: Given a much more abundant clone one base away, this may be a read error. The chain has TRBV4-3 and TRBJ1-2; a possible D gene is TRBD1 (5 bases). Germline V gene lookup returns CDR1 LGHNA and CDR2 YSLEER. This CDR3 region has 16 residues. V was trimmed by 0 bases and J by 6 bases, leaving 17 bases between them. The CDR3 DNA reads as TGCGCCAGCAGCCAAGAGCCCGACCGGGGGGAGGATGGCTACACCTTC. Amino acids: CASSQEPDRGEDGYTF.

The chain employs TRBV27 and TRBJ2-7; 7 positions agree with TRBD2. This CDR3 contains 15 residues. CDR1 is MNHEY, CDR2 SMNVEV, per germline (reference sequence). Germline trimming cut 4 bases from V and 6 bases from J; bases unmatched to any gene: 12. The CDR3 spells CASSWSGNSLCEQYF. In DNA form, the CDR3 reads TGTGCCAGCAGTTGGAGCGGGAATAGTCTCTGCGAGCAGTACTTC.

This sequence joins TRBV14 and TRBJ2-4; tentatively, D is TRBD2 (5 bases). The length of the CDR3 is 15 residues. The germline V gene encodes CDR1 SGHDN and CDR2 FVKESK. V lost 3 bases and J 4 bases, leaving 13 bases between the germline ends. The CDR3 DNA reads as TGTGCCAGCAGCCATACCAGCGGAGCTAAAAACATTCAGTACTTC. Its translation is CASSHTSGAKNIQYF. Looking up the rest from reference TRBV14 and TRBJ2-4 gives the full variable domain: EAGVTQFPSHSVIEKGQTVTLRCDPISGHDNLYWYRRVMGKEIKFLLHFVKESKQDESGMPNNRFLAERTGGTYSTLKVQPAELEDSGVYFCASSHTSGAKNIQYFGAGTRLSVL.

This clonotype appeared a few times. This chain connects TRBV9 to TRBJ2-1; D remains unclear. The CDR3 is 13 residues long. Trimming removed 0 bases from V and 10 bases from J, with 11 bases in between. Germline V lookup: CDR1 SGDLS, CDR2 YYNGEE. The CDR3 reads CASSVDGLWEQFF. The CDR3 nucleotides read TGTGCCAGCAGCGTAGATGGCTTATGGGAGCAGTTCTTC. The full variable domain, completed using reference TRBV9 and TRBJ2-1, is DSGVTQTPKHLITATGQRVTLRCSPRSGDLSVYWYQQSLDQGLQFLIQYYNGEERAKGNILERFSAQQFPDLHSELNLSSLELGDSALYFCASSVDGLWEQFFGPGTRLTVL.

The table lists this clonotype with a few counts. The CDR3 region is CSVRSGGPYEQYF. DNA of the CDR3: TGCAGCGTTCGCAGCGGGGGCCCCTACGAGCAGTACTTC. The rearrangement joins TRBV29-1 to TRBJ2-7; TRBD2 matches 8 bases. Germline CDR1 is SQVTM and CDR2 is ANQGSEA. V lost 5 bases to trimming and J lost 2 bases; unmatched junction nucleotides: 5. The CDR3 length is 13 residues.

In its sample, this clonotype was seen a few times. This chain links TRBV6-6 with TRBJ2-5; D is ambiguous. This CDR3 spans 14 amino acids. Germline V lookup: CDR1 MNHNY, CDR2 SVGAGI (reference sequence). V was trimmed by 6 bases and J by 4 bases, leaving 15 bases between them. The CDR3 spells CASRTGVLGETQYF. CDR3 sequence (DNA): TGTGCCAGCAGGACTGGGGTTCTAGGAGAGACCCAGTACTTC.

Remarks on this clonotype: The junction departs from germline at one end; a sequencing error may be responsible. The V and J genes are TRBV28 and TRBJ1-5; TRBD1 aligns across 7 bases. Germline V gene lookup returns CDR1 MDHEN and CDR2 SYDVKM. CDR3 length: 15 amino acids. In DNA, the CDR3 is TGTGCCATCAGTCACAGGGGTTGGAGCAATCAGCCCCAGCATTTT. Translated, it gives CAISHRGWSNQPQHF.

The sample holds a few counts of this clonotype. The V and J genes are TRBV7-9 and TRBJ2-3; the match to TRBD2 covers 9 bases. This CDR3 region has 15 residues. Looked up from germline, CDR1 is SEHNR and CDR2 is FQNEAQ (reference sequence). J lost 4 bases, V lost 6 bases, and 8 bases had no gene match. The CDR3 bases are TGTGCCAGCAGACGGAGAGCGGGGGGCCCAGATACGCAGTATTTT. It is translated as CASRRRAGGPDTQYF.

The rearrangement uses TRBV6-2 or TRBV6-3 and TRBJ2-3, with TRBD2 identical over 7 bases. This CDR3 region has 17 residues. The germline CDR1 and CDR2 sequences are MNHEY and SVGEGT. V was clipped by 3 bases and J by 0 bases; unmatched bases: 9. For the CDR3, the DNA is TGTGCCAGCAGTTATTTACTAGCGAGGACTAGCACAGATACGCAGTATTTT. It is translated as CASSYLLARTSTDTQYF.

Turning to this clonotype: This could be a read error, since a much larger clone is one nucleotide away. The chain is built from TRBV10-3 and TRBJ1-2; no clear D. Germline values: CDR1 ENHRY, CDR2 SYGVKD. This CDR3 is built from 12 residues. CDR3 nucleotides: TGTGCCATCAGTGCAGAAAACTGTGGCTACACCTTC. It specifies CAISAENCGYTF.

V is TRBV4-3 and J is TRBJ1-1; TRBD1 matches at 12 bases. The V and J ends lost 0 bases and 1 base, in that order; junction bases with no gene match: 3. From germline, CDR1 is LGHNA and CDR2 YSLEER. The CDR3 is 17 amino acids. CDR3 amino acids: CASSQDRGQGANTEAFF. The CDR3 DNA reads as TGCGCCAGCAGCCAAGATCGGGGACAGGGGGCGAACACTGAAGCTTTCTTT.

V and J are TRBV24-1 and TRBJ2-5, with 8 bases lining up with TRBD1. CDR1 KGHDR and CDR2 SFDVKD come from the germline V gene. J was trimmed by 4 bases and V by 9 bases; bases with no gene match: 9. The CDR3 length is 14 residues. CDR3 sequence (DNA): TGTGCCACCCGAGCAGGGGGCGCGGGAGAGACCCAGTACTTC. Protein: CATRAGGAGETQYF.